This T cell receptor beta chain appears in the sequencing data of a study of PD-L1 blockade in urothelial cancer. Study overall: When patients started atezolizumab in the mid-2010s, it was given at 1,200 mg intravenously every 3 weeks. In the patient group, about 85% of the roughly 29 were males with bladder-origin urothelial cancer. Timepoints chosen for blood analysis were 3 weeks (second dose) and 6 weeks after treatment start.

Every patient provided from 1 to 8 samples, collected pretreatment and on-treatment. TCRdb keeps only in-frame clones here, not all; method: immunoSEQ multiplex PCR. The table shows under 30,000 clones, with around 87% occurring only once. Trimming left V 6 bases short and J 6 bases short, with 5 bases between. Germline V gives CDR1 SGHAT, CDR2 FQNNGV. CDR3 size: 11 residues. The chain joins TRBV11-2 to TRBJ1-4; D is unclear. The sequencing here drew on PBMCs, taken around atezolizumab (anti-PD-L1) treatment. The TCR sequence derives from a man between 45 and 60 years old with urothelial cancer. The CDR3 reads CASSSDEKLFF. The CDR3 coding sequence is TGTGCCAGCAGTTCGGATGAAAAACTGTTTTTT.